This TCR beta chain was sequenced during a study of CD8 T cells in Susac syndrome. TCR beta was sequenced from blood CD8+ and CD4+ T cells. The CD8+ and CD4+ T cells were negatively isolated, with the TEMRA cells enriched by FACS. V lost 2 bases to trimming and J lost 5 bases, with 9 bases between them. This CDR3 comprises 13 residues. From germline, CDR1 is SGHTA and CDR2 FQGNSA. Random-hexamer reverse transcription was applied to about 0.45 to 1 ug RNA. Across 54 Vbeta and 13 Jbeta, immunoSEQ multiplex PCR amplified TCR beta CDR3. TCRdb re-called the immunoSEQ multiplex PCR reads through MiXCR, storing one row per CDR3 protein. The table shows 150,000 to 200,000 distinct CDR3 sequences, with 94% occurring only once.

The chain uses TRBV7-2 and TRBJ1-2; D ambiguous. Sequenced: CD4+ T cells from PBMCs. The clonotype comes from a human donor with multiple sclerosis. The CDR3 is CASSLSAPYGYTF. The CDR3 DNA reads TGTGCCAGCAGCTTATCAGCGCCTTATGGCTACACCTTC.